The 20 T cell receptor beta chains below come from one sample, sequenced in a study of shared clonotypes between healthy human individuals. The table came from immunoSEQ multiplex PCR; TCRdb's copy has only in-frame clones and leaves some out. The data show approximately 2,000,000 clones, about 90% seen once. The sequencing sample was made of naive CD4+ T cells from PBMCs. Regarding subset: CD45RA+ positively selected. The source of these receptors is a man between 18 and 35 years old in good health. Some clones in this sample may be carry-over from other donors' samples.

The chain combines TRBV4-2 with TRBJ2-5, with TRBD2 matching over 10 bases. This CDR3 is built from 14 residues. In germline, CDR1 is LGHNA, CDR2 YNFKEQ. V was pared by 5 bases and J by 3 bases, with 3 bases of the junction left unmatched. The DNA of the CDR3 is TGTGCCAGCAGCGTCGGACTAGCGGAAGAGACCCAGTACTTC. Its protein product is CASSVGLAEETQYF.

The chain uses TRBV28 and TRBJ2-7, with D tentatively TRBD1 (5 bases). The CDR3 loop spans 14 amino acids. CDR1 MDHEN and CDR2 SYDVKM come from the germline V gene. The germline V and J ends were trimmed by 3 bases and 2 bases, with 11 bases remaining between them. The CDR3 is CASSFGHATYEQYF. The CDR3 bases are TGTGCCAGCAGTTTCGGACATGCCACCTACGAGCAGTACTTC.

With respect to this clone: Additional DNA sequences in this sample encode the identical CDR3. The chain links TRBV5-1 to TRBJ1-5; D gene unclear. Trimming took 5 bases from V and 0 from J, leaving 9 bases between them. Per the germline V gene, CDR1 is SGHRS and CDR2 is YFSETQ. The CDR3 loop spans 14 amino acids. CDR3 residues: CASSLGSSNQPQHF. CDR3 sequence (DNA): TGCGCCAGCAGTCTAGGGAGTAGCAATCAGCCCCAGCATTTT.

The J gene is TRBJ1-2, the V gene TRBV6-1; D is uncertain. CDR1 and CDR2 (germline): MNHNS, SASEGT. The CDR3 is 17 residues long. V lost 2 bases and J lost 2, with 18 bases in between. The CDR3 bases are TGTGCCAGCAGTGAACGCGTAAGACCCGGCCTCAACTATGGCTACACCTTC. Encoded protein: CASSERVRPGLNYGYTF.

The chain joins TRBV5-1 to TRBJ1-1; D unclear. Between the trimmed V and J ends, which lost 1 base and 0 bases, there was a span of 16 bases. CDR3 length: 17 amino acids. Germline CDR1 and CDR2: SGHRS and YFSETQ. CDR3 loop: CASSLNPAILMNTEAFF. CDR3 DNA sequence: TGCGCCAGCAGCTTGAATCCGGCGATCCTCATGAACACTGAAGCTTTCTTT.

The rearrangement links TRBV30 to TRBJ2-4, with 7 bases fitting TRBD1. J was trimmed by 0 bases and V by 0 bases; bases with no gene match: 14. The V gene's germline CDR1 is GTSNPN and CDR2 SVGIG (reference sequence). This CDR3 has 19 amino acids. In nucleotides, the CDR3 is TGTGCCTGGAGTGTAGTCTGGACAGGACAGAGACTAGCCAAAAACATTCAGTACTTC. It specifies CAWSVVWTGQRLAKNIQYF.

The CDR3 region has the DNA TGTGCCAGCAGCAAAAGAGTCCTAGCGGGCGCGAACGAGCAGTACTTC. This gives the protein CASSKRVLAGANEQYF. This chain connects TRBV7-9 to TRBJ2-7; 8 bases are a match to TRBD2. V trimming: 5 bases; J trimming: 5 bases; junction bases outside the gene matches: 14. From germline, CDR1 is SEHNR and CDR2 FQNEAQ (reference sequence). This CDR3 region has 16 residues.

The chain combines TRBV5-1 with TRBJ2-5; 8 nucleotides match TRBD2. Germline CDR1 is SGHRS and CDR2 is YFSETQ. CDR3 size: 14 residues. Trimming took 7 bases from V and 4 from J; bases not matched to a gene: 9. The CDR3, as DNA: TGCGCCAGCGAGGCGGGGGGTAATGGAGAGACCCAGTACTTC. Encoded protein: CASEAGGNGETQYF.

The chain employs TRBV7-9 and TRBJ1-4, with 8 bases that match TRBD1. Germline lookup yields CDR1 SEHNR and CDR2 FQNEAQ (reference sequence). This CDR3 is 14 amino acids long. V was pared by 8 bases and J by 7 bases, with 9 bases of the junction left unmatched. CDR3 bases: TGTGCCAGCGGAAGGACAGGGCTTAGTGAAAAACTGTTTTTT. It yields the protein CASGRTGLSEKLFF.

The genes are TRBV29-1 and TRBJ1-4, with D unresolved. The CDR3 runs to 11 residues. Germline V lookup: CDR1 SQVTM, CDR2 ANQGSEA. V was shortened by 6 bases and J by 4 bases, with 6 bases between the two germline ends. This CDR3 is CSVRVNEKLFF. The DNA of the CDR3 is TGCAGCGTCCGGGTTAATGAAAAACTGTTTTTT.

This chain connects TRBV19 to TRBJ1-5; D is perhaps TRBD1 (6 bases). V was cut by 11 bases and J by 6 bases, with 17 bases left in between. The CDR3 is made up of 13 amino acids. CDR1 and CDR2 (germline): LNHDA, SQIVND (reference sequence). The CDR3, as DNA: TGTGCCGGCGGAGGGGGGGGAGTTCAGCCCCAGCATTTT. It encodes CAGGGGGVQPQHF.

In DNA, the CDR3 is TGTGCCAGCAGCGTAGATATCAGGGTTCAGGATACGCAGTATTTT. The encoded protein is CASSVDIRVQDTQYF. V gene TRBV9 combines with J gene TRBJ2-3; D might be TRBD1 (5 bases). The germline CDR1 and CDR2 sequences are SGDLS and YYNGEE. V was shortened by 0 bases and J by 6 bases, with 14 bases between the two germline ends. The CDR3 runs to 15 residues. The full variable domain, completed using reference TRBV9 and TRBJ2-3, is DSGVTQTPKHLITATGQRVTLRCSPRSGDLSVYWYQQSLDQGLQFLIQYYNGEERAKGNILERFSAQQFPDLHSELNLSSLELGDSALYFCASSVDIRVQDTQYFGPGTRLTVL.

The chain is built from TRBV5-6 and TRBJ1-1, with D perhaps matching TRBD1 (6 bases). The germline V gene has CDR1 SGHDT and CDR2 YYEEEE. Trimming pared 4 bases from V and 10 bases from J, leaving 17 bases between. This CDR3 region has 13 residues. CDR3 nucleotides: TGTGCCAGCAGCACCGGGGGGCTGGAGGGAGCTTTCTTT. Residues: CASSTGGLEGAFF.

The rearrangement joins TRBV6-5 to TRBJ2-7; TRBD2 aligns across 8 bases. Germline CDR1 MNHEY, CDR2 SVGAGI. The trim removed 2 bases at V and 0 bases at J, leaving 0 bases unmatched. There are 14 residues in the CDR3. The CDR3 loop reads CASSYAGGSYEQYF. As DNA, the CDR3 is TGTGCCAGCAGTTACGCGGGAGGCTCCTACGAGCAGTACTTC.

This clone occurred once. This chain uses TRBV5-1 with TRBJ2-2; unclear D gene. The germline V and J ends were trimmed by 6 bases and 1 base, with 13 bases remaining between them. The CDR3 contains 15 residues. The germline V gene has CDR1 SGHRS and CDR2 YFSETQ. The CDR3 nucleotides are TGCGCCAGCACCCGACCGGAAGGGAACACCGGGGAGCTGTTTTTT. Its translation is CASTRPEGNTGELFF.

The chain couples TRBV6-5 to TRBJ2-3, with D perhaps being TRBD1 or TRBD2 (6 bases each). V shed 1 base and J shed 9 bases, with 14 bases lying between them. This CDR3 contains 14 residues. Germline-derived CDR1 and CDR2 are MNHEY and SVGAGI. For the CDR3, the DNA is TGTGCCAGCAGTTACTATCCCGGGGGCGGAACGCAGTATTTT. This codes for CASSYYPGGGTQYF.

This clone was recorded a few times. The CDR3 loop is CASRRTDQETQYF. CDR3 bases: TGTGCCAGCAGGCGGACAGACCAAGAGACCCAGTACTTC. The V gene is TRBV27, the J gene TRBJ2-5, with TRBD1 as a possible D gene (6 bases). V gave up 6 bases and J gave up 0 bases, with 8 bases separating them. Germline V gives CDR1 MNHEY, CDR2 SMNVEV (reference sequence). This CDR3 is 13 amino acids long.

The chain couples TRBV9 to TRBJ1-3; 7 positions agree with TRBD1. Germline values: CDR1 SGDLS, CDR2 YYNGEE. This CDR3 region has 15 residues. Trimming took 6 bases from V and 4 from J; bases not matched to a gene: 10. The CDR3 region has the DNA TGTGCCAGCACGAAAGAAACAGGGGCGGGAAACACCATATATTTT. Its translation: CASTKETGAGNTIYF.

The rearrangement links TRBV4-1 to TRBJ2-6, with a weak D call TRBD1 (6 bases). This CDR3 contains 15 residues. Trimming shortened V by 2 bases and J by 4 bases, and 9 bases separated the two germline ends. Germline CDR1 reads MGHRA; CDR2 reads YSYEKL. The CDR3 protein is CASSQRGTGANVLTF. In DNA, the CDR3 is TGCGCCAGCAGCCAACGAGGGACAGGGGCCAACGTCCTGACTTTC.

This chain uses TRBV7-2 with TRBJ1-4, with unresolved D. V was pared by 1 base and J by 8 bases, with 14 bases between. The CDR3 length is 15 residues. Germline V gene sequence: CDR1 SGHTA, CDR2 FQGNSA. The CDR3 sequence is CASSLVSRVWEKLFF. CDR3 DNA sequence: TGTGCCAGCAGCTTAGTTTCCCGGGTTTGGGAAAAACTGTTTTTT.